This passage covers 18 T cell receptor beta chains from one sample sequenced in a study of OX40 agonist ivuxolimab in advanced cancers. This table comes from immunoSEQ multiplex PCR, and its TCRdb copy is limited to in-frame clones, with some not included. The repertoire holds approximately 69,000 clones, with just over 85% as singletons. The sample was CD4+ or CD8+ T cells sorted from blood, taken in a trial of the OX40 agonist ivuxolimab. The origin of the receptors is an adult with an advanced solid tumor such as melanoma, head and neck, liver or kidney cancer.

The CDR3: CASSPRQGDSGANVLTF. The CDR3 nucleotides are TGTGCCAGCAGTCCCCGACAGGGAGACTCTGGGGCCAACGTCCTGACTTTC. This rearrangement joins TRBV27 to TRBJ2-6, with TRBD1 matching 7 bases. V shed 5 bases and J 0 bases; nucleotides not matched to a gene: 7. CDR3 length equals 17 residues. Looked up from germline, CDR1 is MNHEY and CDR2 is SMNVEV (reference sequence).

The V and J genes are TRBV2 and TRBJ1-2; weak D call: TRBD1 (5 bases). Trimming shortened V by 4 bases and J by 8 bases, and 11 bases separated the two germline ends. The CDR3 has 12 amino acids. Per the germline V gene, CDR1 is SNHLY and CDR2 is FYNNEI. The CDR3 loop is CASSGAGPGYTF. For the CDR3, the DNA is TGTGCCAGCAGTGGAGCGGGGCCCGGCTACACCTTC.

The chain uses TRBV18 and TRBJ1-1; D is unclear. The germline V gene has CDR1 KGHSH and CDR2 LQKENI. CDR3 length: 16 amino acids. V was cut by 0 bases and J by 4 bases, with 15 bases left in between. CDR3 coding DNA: TGTGCCAGCTCACCACCGTCTAGCGGGGAGGGCACTGAAGCTTTCTTT. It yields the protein CASSPPSSGEGTEAFF.

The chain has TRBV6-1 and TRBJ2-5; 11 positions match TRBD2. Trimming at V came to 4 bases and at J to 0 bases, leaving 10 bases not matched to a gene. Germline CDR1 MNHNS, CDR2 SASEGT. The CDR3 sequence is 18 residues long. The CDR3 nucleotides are TGTGCCAGCAGTGTAGTTGCTAGCGGGGGGACGTACCAAGAGACCCAGTACTTC. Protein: CASSVVASGGTYQETQYF.

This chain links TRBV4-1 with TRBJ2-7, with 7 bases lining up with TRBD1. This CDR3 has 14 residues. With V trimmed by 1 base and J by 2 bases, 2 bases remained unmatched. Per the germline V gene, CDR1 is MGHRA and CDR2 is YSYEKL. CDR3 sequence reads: CASSQADRAYEQYF. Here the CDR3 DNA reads TGCGCCAGCAGCCAAGCCGACAGGGCCTACGAGCAGTACTTC.

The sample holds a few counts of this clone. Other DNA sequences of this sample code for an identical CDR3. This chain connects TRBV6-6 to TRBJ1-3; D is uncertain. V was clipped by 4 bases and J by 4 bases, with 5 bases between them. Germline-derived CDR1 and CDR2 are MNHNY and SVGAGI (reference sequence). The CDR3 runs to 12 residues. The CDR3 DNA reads TGTGCCAGCAGTTTAGGCGGAAACACCATATATTTT. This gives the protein CASSLGGNTIYF.

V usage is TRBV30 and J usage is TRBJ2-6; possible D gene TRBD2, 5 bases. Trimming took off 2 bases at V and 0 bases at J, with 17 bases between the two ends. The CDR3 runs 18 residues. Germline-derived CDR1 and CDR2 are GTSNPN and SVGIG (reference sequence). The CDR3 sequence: CAWSYWTGPSSGANVLTF. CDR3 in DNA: TGTGCCTGGAGTTACTGGACTGGACCTAGCTCTGGGGCCAACGTCCTGACTTTC.

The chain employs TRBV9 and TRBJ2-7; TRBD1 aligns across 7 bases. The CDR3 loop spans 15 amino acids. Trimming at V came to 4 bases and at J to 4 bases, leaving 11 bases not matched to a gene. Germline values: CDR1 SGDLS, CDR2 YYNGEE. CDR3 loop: CASSKNTGAGYEQYF. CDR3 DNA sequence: TGTGCCAGCAGCAAAAACACAGGGGCCGGGTACGAGCAGTACTTC.

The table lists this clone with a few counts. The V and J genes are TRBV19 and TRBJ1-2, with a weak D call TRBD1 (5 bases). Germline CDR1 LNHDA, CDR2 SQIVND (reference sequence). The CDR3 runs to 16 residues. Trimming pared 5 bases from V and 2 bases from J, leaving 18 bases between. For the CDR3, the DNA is TGTGCCAGTAGTCTAGGAACAGGATCCGTAAACTATGGCTACACCTTC. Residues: CASSLGTGSVNYGYTF.

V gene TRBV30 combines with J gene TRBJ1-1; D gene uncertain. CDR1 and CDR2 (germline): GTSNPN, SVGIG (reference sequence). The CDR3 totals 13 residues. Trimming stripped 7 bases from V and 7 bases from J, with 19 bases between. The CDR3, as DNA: TGTGCCTCAGGACCGGCTAGAGGGAGTGAAGCTTTCTTT. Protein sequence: CASGPARGSEAFF.

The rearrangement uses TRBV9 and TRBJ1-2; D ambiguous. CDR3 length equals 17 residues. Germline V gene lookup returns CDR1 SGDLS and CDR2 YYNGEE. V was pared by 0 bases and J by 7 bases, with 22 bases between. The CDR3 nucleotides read TGTGCCAGCAGCGTAGCGTCGGACCTTACTTTAAGCGGTGGCTACACCTTC. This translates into CASSVASDLTLSGGYTF. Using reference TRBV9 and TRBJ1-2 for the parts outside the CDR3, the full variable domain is DSGVTQTPKHLITATGQRVTLRCSPRSGDLSVYWYQQSLDQGLQFLIQYYNGEERAKGNILERFSAQQFPDLHSELNLSSLELGDSALYFCASSVASDLTLSGGYTFGSGTRLTVV.

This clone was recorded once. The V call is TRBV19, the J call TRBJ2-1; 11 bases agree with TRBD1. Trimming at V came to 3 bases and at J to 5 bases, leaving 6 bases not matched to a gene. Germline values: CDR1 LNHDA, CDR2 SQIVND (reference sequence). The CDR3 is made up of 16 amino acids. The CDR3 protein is CASSIYRTGGNNEQFF. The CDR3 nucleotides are TGTGCCAGTAGTATCTATCGGACAGGGGGCAACAATGAGCAGTTCTTC.

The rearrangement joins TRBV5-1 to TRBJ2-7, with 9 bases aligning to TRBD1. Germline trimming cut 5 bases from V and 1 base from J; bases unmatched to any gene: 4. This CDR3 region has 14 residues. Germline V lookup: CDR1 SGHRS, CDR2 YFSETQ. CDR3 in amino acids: CASSTGTGSYEQYF. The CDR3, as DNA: TGCGCCAGCAGTACCGGGACAGGGTCCTACGAGCAGTACTTC.

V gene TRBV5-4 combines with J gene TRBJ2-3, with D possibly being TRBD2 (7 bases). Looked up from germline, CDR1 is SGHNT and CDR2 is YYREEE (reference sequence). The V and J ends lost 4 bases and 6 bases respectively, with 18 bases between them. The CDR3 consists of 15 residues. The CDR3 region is CASSRGGGAADTQYF. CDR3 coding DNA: TGTGCCAGCAGCCGGGGAGGGGGAGCGGCGGATACGCAGTATTTT.

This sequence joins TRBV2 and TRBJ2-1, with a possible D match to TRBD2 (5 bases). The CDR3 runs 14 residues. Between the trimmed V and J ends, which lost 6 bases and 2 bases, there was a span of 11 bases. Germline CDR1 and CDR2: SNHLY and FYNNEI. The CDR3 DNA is TGTGCCAGCAGGTCCAGCGGAACCTACAATGAGCAGTTCTTC. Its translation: CASRSSGTYNEQFF.

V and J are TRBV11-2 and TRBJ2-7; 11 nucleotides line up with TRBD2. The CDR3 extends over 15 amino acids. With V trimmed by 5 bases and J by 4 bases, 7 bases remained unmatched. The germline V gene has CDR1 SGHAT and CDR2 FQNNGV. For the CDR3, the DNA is TGTGCCAGCAGCCCCCGGACTAGCGGGCCATACGAGCAGTACTTC. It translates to CASSPRTSGPYEQYF.

In DNA form, the CDR3 reads TGTGCCAGTAGTATGAGGTCGGCTAGCGGGGGAGACTACAATGAGCAGTTCTTC. It is translated as CASSMRSASGGDYNEQFF. This chain connects TRBV19 to TRBJ2-1; 10 bases are a match to TRBD2. CDR3 length: 18 residues. Trimming cost V 3 bases and J 3 bases; bases outside gene matches: 11. CDR1 is LNHDA, CDR2 SQIVND, per germline (reference sequence).

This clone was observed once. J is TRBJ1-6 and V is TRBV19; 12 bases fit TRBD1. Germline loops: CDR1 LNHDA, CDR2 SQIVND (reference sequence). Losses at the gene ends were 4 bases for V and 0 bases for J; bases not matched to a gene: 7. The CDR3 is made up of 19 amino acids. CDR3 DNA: TGTGCCAGTAGTACGGGACAGGGGGCCCTCCGCTCCTATAATTCACCCCTCCACTTT. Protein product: CASSTGQGALRSYNSPLHF.